Listed here are 23 T cell receptor beta chains from one sample, sequenced in a study of blood T cells in healthy people across ages. It was with a sample-barcoded 5' primer and a J-beta primer mix that a second PCR of about 7 to 12 cycles was run. TCRdb re-derived calls from the 5' RACE reads in MiXCR, one entry per CDR3 protein. The repertoire consists of roughly 1 million distinct CDR3 sequences, with roughly a quarter occurring once and the leading ten covering about 0.8%. These data also featured in a second study, about T cells of mothers and their children.

The sample was blood. Receptor source: a girl aged 2-10 years in good health.

The chain recombines TRBV7-2 with TRBJ1-2; no definite D call. There are 15 residues in the CDR3. Trimming left V 5 bases short and J 1 base short, with 14 bases between. The germline V gene has CDR1 SGHTA and CDR2 FQGNSA. The CDR3 sequence is CASSLELSYNYGYTF. CDR3 coding DNA: TGTGCCAGCAGCCTAGAACTCAGCTATAACTATGGCTACACCTTC.

This clonotype was observed a few times. J is TRBJ2-2 and V is TRBV24-1; D might be TRBD1 (5 bases). Looked up from germline, CDR1 is KGHDR and CDR2 is SFDVKD. The length of the CDR3 is 14 residues. V was pared by 8 bases and J by 5 bases, with 14 bases between. CDR3 DNA sequence: TGTGCCACCACAGACAGTACAAATACCGGGGAGCTGTTTTTT. Translation: CATTDSTNTGELFF.

This clonotype has a count of ten or more. CDR3 DNA sequence: TGTGCCAGCAGTTACGGCACTGAAGCTTTCTTT. As protein: CASSYGTEAFF. The chain uses TRBV6-2 or TRBV6-3 and TRBJ1-1; no clear D gene. The CDR3 totals 11 residues. The V and J ends lost 2 bases and 4 bases respectively, with 2 bases between them. The germline V gene encodes CDR1 MNHEY and CDR2 SVGEGT.

This rearrangement joins TRBV20-1 to TRBJ2-2; D perhaps matches TRBD2 (6 bases). V dropped 0 bases and J dropped 5 bases, with 16 bases sitting between them. In germline, CDR1 is DFQATT, CDR2 SNEGSKA (reference sequence). CDR3 length: 16 amino acids. CDR3 in DNA: TGCAGTGCTAGAGATACCGGGGCGGGGTTGACCGGGGAGCTGTTTTTT. Protein: CSARDTGAGLTGELFF.

The rearrangement joins TRBV3-1 to TRBJ2-6, with D uncertain. Germline CDR1 LGHDT, CDR2 YNNKEL (reference sequence). V lost 1 base to trimming and J lost 0 bases, with 10 bases between them. CDR3 length: 17 amino acids. CDR3 coding DNA: TGTGCCAGCAGCCAAGGGCGGTCGGTCTCTGGGGCCAACGTCCTGACTTTC. It specifies CASSQGRSVSGANVLTF.

V is TRBV5-1 and J is TRBJ2-1, with 14 bases matching TRBD2. J lost 8 bases, V lost 3 bases, and 10 bases had no gene match. The CDR3 is 17 amino acids. The germline CDR1 and CDR2 sequences are SGHRS and YFSETQ. This CDR3 is CASSSMTSGGAMDEQFF. The CDR3 region has the DNA TGCGCCAGCAGCTCTATGACTAGCGGGGGGGCCATGGATGAGCAGTTCTTC.

The chain combines TRBV24-1 with TRBJ2-3; possible D gene TRBD2, 6 bases. Germline V CDR1 and CDR2: KGHDR, SFDVKD. V gave up 3 bases and J gave up 4 bases, with 13 bases separating them. The CDR3 loop spans 15 amino acids. The DNA of the CDR3 is TGTGCCACCAGTGATCCTCGGGAGAAGGCAGATACGCAGTATTTT. Translation gives CATSDPREKADTQYF.

This clonotype has a handful of counts. The chain has TRBV4-3 and TRBJ2-2, with D unclear. The CDR3 totals 15 residues. V was trimmed by 1 base and J by 0 bases, leaving 6 bases between them. CDR1 is LGHNA, CDR2 YSLEER, per germline. The CDR3 sequence: CASSQGAANTGELFF. CDR3 nucleotides: TGCGCCAGCAGCCAAGGGGCGGCGAACACCGGGGAGCTGTTTTTT.

This clonotype occurred many times. The chain has TRBV7-9 and TRBJ2-3, with D tentatively TRBD1 (5 bases). Germline values: CDR1 SEHNR, CDR2 FQNEAQ (reference sequence). This CDR3 is built from 13 residues. Trimming took 5 bases from V and 0 from J, leaving 6 bases between them. CDR3 DNA: TGTGCCAGCAGCCGACAGAGCACAGATACGCAGTATTTT. It encodes CASSRQSTDTQYF. Combining the CDR3 with reference TRBV7-9 and TRBJ2-3 gives the whole variable domain DTGVSQNPRHKITKRGQNVTFRCDPISEHNRLYWYRQTLGQGPEFLTYFQNEAQLEKSRLLSDRFSAERPKGSFSTLEIQRTEQGDSAMYLCASSRQSTDTQYFGPGTRLTVL.

This clonotype was counted only a few times. V is TRBV20-1 and J is TRBJ2-7, with 8 bases identical to TRBD1. Looked up from germline, CDR1 is DFQATT and CDR2 is SNEGSKA (reference sequence). V lost 4 bases and J lost 2; bases outside the gene matches: 7. This CDR3 region has 14 residues. The CDR3 region has the DNA TGCAGTGCTACCGGGACAGGAGGAGCCTACGAGCAGTACTTC. Its protein product is CSATGTGGAYEQYF.

This clonotype was detected a few times. This sequence joins TRBV28 and TRBJ2-1; TRBD2 agrees at 13 bases. The CDR3 runs 19 residues. Trimming at V came to 3 bases and at J to 5 bases, leaving 13 bases not matched to a gene. Germline CDR1 and CDR2: MDHEN and SYDVKM. The CDR3 loop is CASSFRTSGRVNPHNEQFF. The CDR3 bases are TGTGCCAGCAGTTTTCGAACTAGCGGGAGGGTGAACCCCCACAATGAGCAGTTCTTC.

This rearrangement joins TRBV6-2 or TRBV6-3 to TRBJ1-5; perhaps TRBD1 as D (5 bases). The CDR3 contains 15 residues. CDR1 MNHEY and CDR2 SVGEGT come from the germline V gene. With 7 bases removed from V and 4 bases from J, the gap between germline ends came to 17 bases. The CDR3 is CASTPTGTQNQPQHF. As DNA, the CDR3 is TGTGCCAGCACCCCTACCGGGACCCAGAATCAGCCCCAGCATTTT.

This clonotype was counted once. The CDR3 coding sequence is TGTGCCAGCAGCCAAGAGTCCGCGGGGACTGAAGCTTTCTTT. Translation gives CASSQESAGTEAFF. The chain uses TRBV4-2 and TRBJ1-1; D remains ambiguous. This CDR3 is built from 14 residues. Per germline, CDR1 LGHNA and CDR2 YNFKEQ. V lost 0 bases and J 5 bases, leaving 10 bases between the germline ends.

This clonotype appeared a few times. The chain recombines TRBV7-9 with TRBJ2-5, with D unclear. The CDR3 has 12 residues. Per the germline V gene, CDR1 is SEHNR and CDR2 is FQNEAQ (reference sequence). Trimming shortened V by 4 bases and J by 5 bases, and 8 bases separated the two germline ends. The chain's CDR3 is CASSSFVETQYF. DNA of the CDR3: TGTGCCAGCAGCTCGTTCGTCGAGACCCAGTACTTC.

The chain uses TRBV27 and TRBJ2-1; 11 bases map to TRBD2. Germline V gives CDR1 MNHEY, CDR2 SMNVEV (reference sequence). The length of the CDR3 is 13 residues. Unmatched junction bases numbered 4, after V lost 5 bases and J lost 10 bases. CDR3 sequence: CASSVTSGMEQFF. In DNA, the CDR3 is TGTGCCAGCAGTGTGACTAGCGGGATGGAGCAGTTCTTC.

The rearrangement links TRBV12-3 or TRBV12-4 to TRBJ1-2; no reliable D call. V lost 6 bases to trimming and J lost 8 bases, with 13 bases between them. The CDR3 totals 12 residues. The CDR3 DNA reads as TGTGCCAGCAGGGCGTCCTACGGCGGCTACACCTTC. Translating it yields CASRASYGGYTF.

This CDR3 reads CSAMTVSNYGYTF. The CDR3 DNA follows: TGCAGTGCTATGACAGTGTCTAACTATGGCTACACCTTC. The J gene is TRBJ1-2, the V gene TRBV20-1, with D possibly TRBD1 on 5 matching bases. In germline, CDR1 is DFQATT, CDR2 SNEGSKA (reference sequence). This CDR3 has 13 amino acids. V gave up 4 bases and J gave up 0 bases, with 9 bases separating them.

This clonotype occurred a few times. This chain connects TRBV5-6 to TRBJ2-5; D is possibly TRBD1 (6 bases). Judging by the DNA end, TRBJ2-7 fits better; the J call may be wrong. Germline assignment: CDR1 SGHDT and CDR2 YYEEEE. CDR3 size: 14 residues. CDR3 protein: CASSLIQGRDEQYF. The CDR3 region has the DNA TGTGCCAGCAGCTTGATCCAGGGGCGGGACGAGCAGTACTTC.

The chain is built from TRBV15 and TRBJ1-3; D not certain. The CDR3 is 13 residues long. Deletions cut 6 bases from V and 3 bases from J, with 9 bases between. CDR1 and CDR2 from the germline V gene are LNHNV and YYDKDF (reference sequence). This CDR3 is CATRRPIGNTIYF. CDR3 nucleotide sequence: TGTGCCACCAGGAGACCAATTGGAAACACCATATATTTT.

This rearrangement joins TRBV11-2 to TRBJ1-2; 8 bases map to TRBD1. The CDR3 consists of 15 residues. Trimming removed 2 bases from V and 5 bases from J; junction bases left unmatched: 7. Per the germline V gene, CDR1 is SGHAT and CDR2 is FQNNGV. The DNA for the CDR3 is TGTGCCAGCAGCTTACAGGGGGCACAGGGGTATGGCTACACCTTC. Translated: CASSLQGAQGYGYTF. The full variable domain, rest sourced from reference TRBV11-2 and TRBJ1-2, is EAGVAQSPRYKIIEKRQSVAFWCNPISGHATLYWYQQILGQGPKLLIQFQNNGVVDDSQLPKDRFSAERLKGVDSTLKIQPAKLEDSAVYLCASSLQGAQGYGYTFGSGTRLTVV.

This sequence joins TRBV4-3 and TRBJ2-5; D gene unclear. Trimming shortened V by 4 bases and J by 4 bases, and 10 bases separated the two germline ends. Per germline, CDR1 LGHNA and CDR2 YSLEER. This CDR3 comprises 13 residues. CDR3 sequence reads: CASSPGEPETQYF. The CDR3 DNA reads as TGCGCCAGCAGCCCAGGAGAGCCAGAGACCCAGTACTTC.

This clonotype was recorded a few times. J is TRBJ2-6 and V is TRBV10-3; tentatively, D is TRBD2 (6 bases). Germline CDR1 ENHRY, CDR2 SYGVKD. The V end lost 6 bases, the J end lost 11 bases, and 8 bases lay between the germline ends. This CDR3 has 11 amino acids. The CDR3 region has the DNA TGTGCCATCAGCAGGGAGGACGTCCTGACTTTC. Its translation is CAISREDVLTF.

This clonotype has at least ten counts. CDR3: CASSLGPDYEQYF. DNA of the CDR3: TGCGCCAGCAGCTTGGGGCCCGACTACGAGCAGTACTTC. This chain links TRBV5-1 with TRBJ2-7; D uncertain. This CDR3 region has 13 residues. Germline values: CDR1 SGHRS, CDR2 YFSETQ. Trimming pared 0 bases from V and 3 bases from J, leaving 7 bases between.